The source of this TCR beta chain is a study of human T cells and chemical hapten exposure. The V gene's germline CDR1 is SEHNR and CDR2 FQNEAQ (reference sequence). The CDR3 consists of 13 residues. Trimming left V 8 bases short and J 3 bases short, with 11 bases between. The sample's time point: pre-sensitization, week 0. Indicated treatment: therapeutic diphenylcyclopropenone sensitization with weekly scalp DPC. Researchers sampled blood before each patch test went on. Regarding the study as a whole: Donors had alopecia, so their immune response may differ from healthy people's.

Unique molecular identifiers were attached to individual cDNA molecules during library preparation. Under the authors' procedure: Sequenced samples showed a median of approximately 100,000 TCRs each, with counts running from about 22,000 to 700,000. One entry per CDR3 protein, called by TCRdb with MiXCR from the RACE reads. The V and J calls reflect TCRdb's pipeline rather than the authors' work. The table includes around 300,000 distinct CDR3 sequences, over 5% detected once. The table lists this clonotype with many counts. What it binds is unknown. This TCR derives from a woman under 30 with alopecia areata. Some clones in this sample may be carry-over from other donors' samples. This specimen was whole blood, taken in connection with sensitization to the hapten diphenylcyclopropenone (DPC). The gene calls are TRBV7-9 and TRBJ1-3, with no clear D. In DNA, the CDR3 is TGTGCCAGCTTGGCGGAGAATGGAAACACCATATATTTT. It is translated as CASLAENGNTIYF.